The source of this TCR beta chain is a study of cytomegalovirus exposure and HLA in healthy donors listed by TCRdb under 2017. Background on the whole study: According to an earlier analysis of 550 to 750 of the donors, some 170 million T cells yielded 95 million to 140 million unique TCR beta sequences and about 300 Gb of sequence data. Genome-wide SNP genotypes for about three fifths of the 666 donors were used in a later genetic analysis, which treated that subset as a discovery cohort. The later analysis used no new phenotypic data to find candidate immune exposures, relying instead on TCR beta sequences and their occurrence across donors. On average, 235,054 unique TCR beta nucleotide sequences were sequenced per donor among 350 to 400 genotyped donors of the cohort, with roughly 18% of those sequences being non-productive. A later analysis re-examined previously published TCR beta repertoires from more than 550 donors and added high-resolution HLA genotyping to investigate patterns of TCR occurrence. The number of donors typed differed by locus, with roughly 620-630 for A, B, C, DRB1 and DQB1, over 500 for DQA1, 600 to 610 for DPA1, and about 450 for DPB1. Of the roughly 390 genotyped donors, approximately 82% fell in the genetic ancestry cluster associated with self-reported Caucasian donors. An early release that covered about 600 HLA-typed donors contained around 330 gigabases of sequencing data and some 87 million unique TCR sequences. Donor age, sex, ethnicity and CMV serostatus were compiled alongside the repertoire data. Several DR-DQ haplotypes were handled as single units for association and clustering because linkage in the cohort was strong. High-throughput TCR immunosequencing, statistical association of individual TCRs with disease status, and machine learning were combined to predict cytomegalovirus infection status. Class I and class II HLA loci were covered by the typing at four-digit resolution. Using immunosequencing, the study profiled T cell repertoires from 666 subjects and related those repertoires to cytomegalovirus serostatus. The study aimed to test whether signatures of past pathogen exposure could be identified by cataloging public T cell receptors. All discovery cohort repertoires had been generated using a single sequencing platform. Besides the first cohort of hundreds of subjects, a separate validation cohort made up of over 95 different subjects was used. In an earlier analysis of about 590 of the donors, high-throughput TCR beta sequencing was used to judge whether each TCR beta V gene segment behaved as functional or pseudogenic.

Broad study findings and their caveats: Because HLA typing was unavailable for some donors at each locus, only the typed subset was used in association tests. An association between a missense DCLRE1C variant and V-gene and J-gene trimming of TCR beta chains was found in a later genetic analysis and replicated in an independent cohort. In this cohort, only TCR beta chains were sequenced, and detectable features were limited by the absence of alpha or paired-chain data. The only immune exposure information available for the cohort was CMV serostatus. The classifier was reported to diagnose cytomegalovirus status with high specificity and sensitivity in both the original and validation cohorts. According to a later analysis, TCR association rates differed among HLA loci, with DRB1 alleles showing the most associated TCRs and HLA-C alleles showing the fewest. A later genetic analysis reported fewer N-insertions in productive TCRs among donors in an Asian-associated ancestry cluster than the approximately 700-donor mean. In a later analysis, HLA-associated TCR beta chains were found to be more clonally expanded and to have lower generation probabilities than equally common non-associated chains. Most CMV-associated TCR beta chains appeared to be HLA-restricted in a later analysis, and the HLA associations seemed to be driven largely by CMV exposure. A further reported finding was that TCR beta sequences accurately predicted the HLA-A and HLA-B alleles for most subjects in the first cohort. In vitro tests confirmed that a few of the cytomegalovirus-associated TCR beta chains recognize cytomegalovirus antigens. When HLA alleles, especially DR and DQ, strongly co-occurred, attributing TCR associations to individual alleles was difficult. In the study, about 150 TCR beta chains were listed as associated with cytomegalovirus. Sequencing depth was assumed to be roughly uniform across donors in the presence/absence analyses, though that assumption may not hold. Several of the top co-occurrence clusters appeared to be linked to parvovirus B19, influenza, CMV and Epstein-Barr virus, according to a later analysis. While some public TCRs were present in many individuals, most TCR sequences turned up only very rarely across donors. Linkage disequilibrium might explain the correlated functional status among segregating V segments, but an unknown experimental factor could not be ruled out. At a false discovery rate of 0.05, a later analysis linked roughly 17,000 TCR beta sequences to specific HLA alleles. The authors suggested that the approach could potentially be generalized to other disease states and immunological phenotypes. Some IMGT-functional V segments, including TRBV6-2 and TRBV6-3, could not be distinguished by the 87-base-pair reads and were therefore excluded. Broadly in line with IMGT annotations, most TCR beta V segments showed up in productive rearrangements about 90% or about 30% of the time in an earlier analysis of about 500 of the donors. Because counts were too low, roughly 17 rarely observed V segments, including chromosome 9 orphons, were left out of the earlier analysis of 500 to 650 of the donors. A cluster of highly shared sequence variants was judged likely to represent a technical artifact of the sequencing pipeline.

The CDR3 covers 17 residues, taking in both the cysteine and the phenylalanine. The entry retains the CDR3 DNA only, 51 bases that are in frame from base 1. V is cut by 0 bases and J by 1 base, and the space between the germline ends is 17 bases. From the germline V gene, CDR1 is SGHRS and CDR2 is YFSETQ. The cohort consisted of some 670 healthy bone marrow donors. All cohort members were sampled while nominally healthy, although unrecorded immune exposures were likely present. The donor tested CMV seronegative and was one of the 352 seronegative cohort members. A peripheral blood sample was provided by each donor, and peripheral blood mononuclear cells were used for TCR beta sequencing. Genomic DNA extraction from the blood cell samples was performed with the Qiagen DNeasy Blood Extraction Kit. Preparation of the library involved the immunoSEQ multiplex PCR assay. For the multiplex PCR, a mixture combining 60 forward primers for TCR Vbeta segments and 13 reverse primers for TCR Jbeta segments was used. The CDR3 region of rearranged TCR beta genes was amplified from genomic DNA by a multiplex PCR assay. The amplified TCR beta libraries were sequenced on the Illumina HiSeq System as 87-base-pair reads. The authors' analysis ran thus. Across the 500 to 750 repertoires, a later analysis counted tens of millions of unique TCR beta chains, around 11 million of which were shared by at least two donors. Raw reads were error-corrected and collapsed into unique sequences by a nearest-neighbor algorithm in which closely related sequences were merged to remove PCR and sequencing errors. To assign V, D and J gene segments, CDR3 sequences were aligned to IMGT reference sequences. For a sequence to be retained, a match of at least six nucleotides to both a V gene segment and a J gene segment was required. A rearrangement was called productive if the CDR3 had no stop codons and remained in frame with V and J, and every other rearrangement was called non-productive. Following IMGT convention, CDR3 was defined as the stretch from the second conserved V-encoded cysteine to the conserved J-encoded phenylalanine. In an earlier analysis of more than 550 of the donors, sequences lacking an unambiguous match to a single V gene segment were excluded. In an earlier analysis of several hundred of the donors, V segments were called functional above 56.7% productive rearrangements and were called segregating when the between-donor standard deviation exceeded 5%. A statistical classification framework was developed to diagnose cytomegalovirus status using the catalog of TCR beta chain sequences. In a later analysis, V and J genes were assigned by comparing TCR nucleotide sequences against IMGT/GENE-DB human TR gene sequences. The TCRdist pipeline was used in a later analysis to assign CDR3 sequences and most-parsimonious VDJ recombination scenarios. In a later analysis, every TCR beta chain was defined by the combination of its CDR3 amino acid sequence and its V-gene family, and reads without a unique V-gene family were dropped. To address suspected cross-contamination and a sequencing artifact, a later analysis removed approximately 590 highly shared, low-generation-probability nucleotide sequences. For each public chain, a later analysis derived a clonal expansion index from normalized ranks of inferred template counts within each repertoire. Generation probabilities in a later analysis came from a VDJ recombination model fitted to out-of-frame rearrangements, and those results were checked against IGoR. A later analysis scored TCR-TCR, TCR-HLA and TCR-CMV co-occurrence with hypergeometric tests, applying a repertoire-size bias correction to TCR pairs. A later analysis estimated false discovery rates by permuting HLA or CMV assignments 20 times. In a later analysis, co-occurring TCRs were grouped using DBSCAN, and TCRdist sequence similarity was added for clustering within HLA-allele-positive subsets. Repertoires with fewer than 30,000 or more than 120,000 public chains, plus five repertoires with anomalous nucleotide sharing, were excluded from co-occurrence clustering. This immuneACCESS table, as held by TCRdb, lists in-frame sequences with V and J called but not all clones. Of the missing ones, under half trace to an unresolved V gene in checked studies; the others have no known cause. The V and J calls and clone size come from that table; D and trimming were worked out from the DNA. The sample's records list some 120,000 clones. The top ten clonotypes cover 2% of the sample.

On this clone itself: Its antigen has not been determined. Other DNA sequences of this sample code for an identical CDR3.

This chain is built from TRBV5-1 and TRBJ2-7, with a weak D call of TRBD1 (6 bases match). Sequencing was done on a sample of PBMCs. The receptor was isolated from a woman aged 60 to 75 in good health and CMV-seronegative. The DNA sequence is as follows: TGCGCCAGCAGCTTGGATACGGACAGTAGGACATCCTACGAGCAGTACTTC. It translates as CASSLDTDSRTSYEQYF.